These 10 T cell receptor beta chains were sequenced from one sample in a study of cytomegalovirus exposure and HLA in healthy donors. Primers: 60 Vbeta forward and 13 Jbeta reverse. Assay used: immunoSEQ multiplex PCR; TCRdb lists only in-frame clones, some missing. The table lists roughly 160,000 clones, around 80% of them singletons, with around 9.8% in the top ten. Sequencing was done on a sample of PBMCs. Receptor source: a man younger than 35 in good health and CMV-seropositive.

The CDR3: CASSLVGQGSYEQYF. The CDR3, as DNA: TGTGCCAGCAGCTTAGTGGGTCAGGGTTCCTACGAGCAGTACTTC. The V and J genes are TRBV7-2 and TRBJ2-7; tentatively, D is TRBD1 (5 bases). The length of the CDR3 is 15 residues. Trimming removed 1 base from V and 1 base from J, with 11 bases in between. Germline V lookup: CDR1 SGHTA, CDR2 FQGNSA.

The chain is built from TRBV19 and TRBJ1-2; maybe TRBD1 (5 bases). Trimming left V 0 bases short and J 2 bases short, with 13 bases between. CDR1 LNHDA and CDR2 SQIVND come from the germline V gene (reference sequence). The CDR3 length is 16 residues. CDR3 sequence reads: CASSIDLARVNYGYTF. DNA for the CDR3: TGTGCCAGTAGTATAGATCTGGCCAGGGTGAACTATGGCTACACCTTC.

The V gene is TRBV19, the J gene TRBJ1-4; the D gene is possibly TRBD1 (5 bases). In germline, CDR1 is LNHDA, CDR2 SQIVND (reference sequence). The CDR3 is made up of 14 amino acids. The V end lost 3 bases, the J end lost 1 base, and 6 bases lay between the germline ends. The CDR3 protein is CASSMTVTNEKLFF. In DNA form, the CDR3 reads TGTGCCAGTAGTATGACAGTAACTAATGAAAAACTGTTTTTT.

The CDR3 bases are TGTGCCAGCAGCTTAGAATTCTCCGTCACTGAAGCTTTCTTT. This codes for CASSLEFSVTEAFF. V is TRBV11-2 and J is TRBJ1-1; no firm D call. Per the germline V gene, CDR1 is SGHAT and CDR2 is FQNNGV. The CDR3 runs 14 residues. The ends were cut back, 0 bases at V and 4 bases at J, with 9 bases in the middle. Full variable domain (missing parts from reference TRBV11-2 and TRBJ1-1): EAGVAQSPRYKIIEKRQSVAFWCNPISGHATLYWYQQILGQGPKLLIQFQNNGVVDDSQLPKDRFSAERLKGVDSTLKIQPAKLEDSAVYLCASSLEFSVTEAFFGQGTRLTVV.

This clone showed up just once. CDR3 loop: CASSLSTASGNYGYTF. DNA for the CDR3: TGTGCCAGCAGTTTATCGACAGCGTCGGGTAACTATGGCTACACCTTC. The V call is TRBV27, the J call TRBJ1-2, with D possibly being TRBD1 (5 bases). The CDR3 has 16 amino acids. Looked up from germline, CDR1 is MNHEY and CDR2 is SMNVEV (reference sequence). Trimming took off 0 bases at V and 1 base at J, with 12 bases between the two ends.

The rearrangement links TRBV19 to TRBJ1-5; weak D call: TRBD1 (6 bases). The CDR3 loop spans 18 amino acids. Trimming pared 0 bases from V and 1 base from J, leaving 16 bases between. Germline assignment: CDR1 LNHDA and CDR2 SQIVND (reference sequence). The CDR3, as DNA: TGTGCCAGTAGTATAGATCTATTCGGGGGGCTAAGCAATCAGCCCCAGCATTTT. This codes for CASSIDLFGGLSNQPQHF.

This sequence joins TRBV19 and TRBJ1-1, with 7 bases aligning to TRBD1. The length of the CDR3 is 13 residues. With V trimmed by 5 bases and J by 3 bases, 3 bases remained unmatched. In germline, CDR1 is LNHDA, CDR2 SQIVND (reference sequence). CDR3 sequence reads: CASSRQGDTEAFF. The DNA of the CDR3 is TGTGCCAGTAGTCGACAGGGTGACACTGAAGCTTTCTTT.

The chain has TRBV15 and TRBJ2-3; 11 nucleotides line up with TRBD1. Trimming removed 1 base from V and 5 bases from J; junction bases left unmatched: 5. This CDR3 region has 16 residues. Germline V lookup: CDR1 LNHNV, CDR2 YYDKDF (reference sequence). This CDR3 reads CATSRAPGQGGDTQYF. The CDR3 DNA sequence: TGTGCCACCAGCAGAGCTCCGGGACAGGGGGGAGATACGCAGTATTTT.

The chain links TRBV7-8 to TRBJ1-5; D possibly corresponds to TRBD1 (5 bases). Trimming pared 3 bases from V and 8 bases from J, leaving 14 bases between. The CDR3 extends over 14 amino acids. Per the germline V gene, CDR1 is SGHVS and CDR2 is FQNEAQ. CDR3 sequence reads: CASSFDSLREPQHF. CDR3 bases: TGTGCCAGCAGCTTCGACAGCTTAAGGGAGCCCCAGCATTTT.

The CDR3 is CASGFRTGVLGQPQHF. For the CDR3, the DNA is TGTGCCAGCGGATTTAGGACAGGCGTCTTAGGTCAGCCCCAGCATTTT. The rearrangement joins TRBV27 to TRBJ1-5; the match to TRBD1 covers 7 bases. V lost 8 bases, J lost 6 bases, and 16 bases stayed unmatched. This CDR3 is built from 16 residues. Germline V gene sequence: CDR1 MNHEY, CDR2 SMNVEV (reference sequence).